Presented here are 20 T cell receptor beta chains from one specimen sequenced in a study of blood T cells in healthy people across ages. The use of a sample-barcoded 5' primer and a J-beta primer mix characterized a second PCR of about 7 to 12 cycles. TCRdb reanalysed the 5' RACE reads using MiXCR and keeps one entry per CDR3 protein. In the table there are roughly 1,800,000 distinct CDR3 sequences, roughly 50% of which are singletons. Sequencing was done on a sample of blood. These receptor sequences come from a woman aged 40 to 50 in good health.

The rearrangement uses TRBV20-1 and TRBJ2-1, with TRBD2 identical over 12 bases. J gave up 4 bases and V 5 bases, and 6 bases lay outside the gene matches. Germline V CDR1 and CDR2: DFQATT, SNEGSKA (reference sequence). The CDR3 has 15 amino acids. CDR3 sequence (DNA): TGCAGTGCTCCGCTAGCGGGGGGGAAATACAATGAGCAGTTCTTC. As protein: CSAPLAGGKYNEQFF.

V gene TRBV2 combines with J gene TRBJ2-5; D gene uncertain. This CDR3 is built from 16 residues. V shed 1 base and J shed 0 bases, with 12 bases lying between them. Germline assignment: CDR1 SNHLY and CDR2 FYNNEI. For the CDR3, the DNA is TGTGCCAGCAGTGAAGAAGGACGGCTATACCAAGAGACCCAGTACTTC. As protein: CASSEEGRLYQETQYF.

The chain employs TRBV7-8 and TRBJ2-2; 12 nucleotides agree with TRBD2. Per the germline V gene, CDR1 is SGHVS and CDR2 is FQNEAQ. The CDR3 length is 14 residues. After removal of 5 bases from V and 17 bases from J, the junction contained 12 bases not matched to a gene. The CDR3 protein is CASSPGLAGGEPFF. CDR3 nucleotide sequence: TGTGCCAGCAGCCCGGGACTAGCGGGCGGGGAGCCATTTTTT.

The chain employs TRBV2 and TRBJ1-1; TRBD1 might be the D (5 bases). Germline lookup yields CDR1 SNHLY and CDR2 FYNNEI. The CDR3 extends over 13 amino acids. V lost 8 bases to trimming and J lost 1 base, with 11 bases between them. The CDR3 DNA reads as TGTGCCAGCGGGGGACGCAGGAACACTGAAGCTTTCTTT. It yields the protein CASGGRRNTEAFF.

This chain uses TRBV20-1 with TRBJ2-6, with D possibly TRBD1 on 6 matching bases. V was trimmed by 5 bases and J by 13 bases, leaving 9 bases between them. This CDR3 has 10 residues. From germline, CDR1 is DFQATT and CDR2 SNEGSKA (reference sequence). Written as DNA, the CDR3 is TGCAGTGCTGGGGGCATTGTCCTGACTTTC. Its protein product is CSAGGIVLTF.

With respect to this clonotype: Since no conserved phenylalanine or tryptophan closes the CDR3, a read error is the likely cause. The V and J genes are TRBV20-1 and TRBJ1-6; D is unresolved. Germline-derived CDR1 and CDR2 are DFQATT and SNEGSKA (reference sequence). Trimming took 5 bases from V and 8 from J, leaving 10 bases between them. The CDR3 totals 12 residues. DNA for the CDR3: TGCAGTGCTCTCAGCTCCCATTCACCCCTCCACTTA. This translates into CSALSSHSPLHL.

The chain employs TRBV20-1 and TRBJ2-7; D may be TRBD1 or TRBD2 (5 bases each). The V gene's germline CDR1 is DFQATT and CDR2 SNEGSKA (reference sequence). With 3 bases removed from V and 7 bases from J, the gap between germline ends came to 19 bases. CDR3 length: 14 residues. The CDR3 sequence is CSASSRLGVGEQYF. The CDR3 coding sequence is TGCAGTGCTAGTAGCCGCTTGGGGGTCGGAGAGCAGTACTTC.

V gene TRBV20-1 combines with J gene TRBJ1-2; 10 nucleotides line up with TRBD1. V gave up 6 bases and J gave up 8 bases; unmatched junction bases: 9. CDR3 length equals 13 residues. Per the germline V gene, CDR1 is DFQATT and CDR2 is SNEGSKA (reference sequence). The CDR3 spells CSAHRQGARGYTF. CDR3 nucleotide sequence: TGCAGTGCCCACCGACAGGGGGCGCGGGGCTACACCTTC.

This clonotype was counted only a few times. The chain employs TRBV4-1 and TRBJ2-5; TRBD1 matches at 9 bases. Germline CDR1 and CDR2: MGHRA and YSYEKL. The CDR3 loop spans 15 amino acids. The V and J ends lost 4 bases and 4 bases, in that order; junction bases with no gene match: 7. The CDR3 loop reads CASSPYGTGRETQYF. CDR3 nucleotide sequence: TGCGCCAGCAGCCCCTATGGGACAGGGAGAGAGACCCAGTACTTC.

The CDR3 is CSARDGEHYGYTF. The CDR3 DNA is TGCAGTGCTCGGGACGGAGAGCACTATGGCTACACCTTC. The V gene is TRBV20-1, the J gene TRBJ1-2; TRBD1 might be the D (5 bases). Germline-derived CDR1 and CDR2 are DFQATT and SNEGSKA (reference sequence). This CDR3 is 13 amino acids long. With 5 bases removed from V and 3 bases from J, the gap between germline ends came to 13 bases.

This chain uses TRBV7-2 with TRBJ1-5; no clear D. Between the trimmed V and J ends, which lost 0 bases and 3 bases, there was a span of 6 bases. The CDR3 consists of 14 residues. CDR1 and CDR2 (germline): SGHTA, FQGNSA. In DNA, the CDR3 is TGTGCCAGCAGCTTAGCGTCGGCCAATCAGCCCCAGCATTTT. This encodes CASSLASANQPQHF. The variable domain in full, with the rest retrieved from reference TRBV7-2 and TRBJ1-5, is GAGVSQSPSNKVTEKGKDVELRCDPISGHTALYWYRQSLGQGLEFLIYFQGNSAPDKSGLPSDRFSAERTGGSVSTLTIQRTQQEDSAVYLCASSLASANQPQHFGDGTRLSIL.

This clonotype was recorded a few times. The CDR3 loop reads CASSLGPSGGEKTQYF. The CDR3 nucleotides are TGTGCCAGCAGCTTAGGTCCTAGCGGGGGGGAGAAGACCCAGTACTTC. The chain links TRBV7-2 to TRBJ2-5, with 12 bases that match TRBD2. Trimming removed 1 base from V and 6 bases from J; junction bases left unmatched: 6. The CDR3 extends over 16 amino acids. Looked up from germline, CDR1 is SGHTA and CDR2 is FQGNSA.

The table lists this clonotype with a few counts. The CDR3 loop is CASVGDSDEQYF. As DNA, the CDR3 is TGTGCCAGCGTCGGGGATTCGGACGAGCAGTACTTC. The J gene is TRBJ2-7, the V gene TRBV6-2 or TRBV6-3; possible D gene TRBD2, 5 bases. In germline, CDR1 is MNHEY, CDR2 SVGEGT. The CDR3 covers 12 residues. Deletions cut 8 bases from V and 5 bases from J, with 13 bases between.

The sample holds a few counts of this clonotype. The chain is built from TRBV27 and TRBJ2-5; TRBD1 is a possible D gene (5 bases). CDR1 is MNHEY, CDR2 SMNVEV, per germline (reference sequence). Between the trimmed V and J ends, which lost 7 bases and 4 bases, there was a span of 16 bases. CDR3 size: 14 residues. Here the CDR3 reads CASKGNARGETQYF. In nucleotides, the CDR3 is TGTGCCAGCAAGGGGAATGCGCGAGGAGAGACCCAGTACTTC.

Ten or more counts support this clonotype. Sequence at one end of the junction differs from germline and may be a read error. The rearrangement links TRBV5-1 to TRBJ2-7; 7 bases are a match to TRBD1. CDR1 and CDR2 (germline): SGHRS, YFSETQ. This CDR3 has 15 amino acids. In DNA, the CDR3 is TGTGCCAGCAGCTTAGAACAGGGGAGCTCCTACGAGCAGTACTTC. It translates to CASSLEQGSSYEQYF.

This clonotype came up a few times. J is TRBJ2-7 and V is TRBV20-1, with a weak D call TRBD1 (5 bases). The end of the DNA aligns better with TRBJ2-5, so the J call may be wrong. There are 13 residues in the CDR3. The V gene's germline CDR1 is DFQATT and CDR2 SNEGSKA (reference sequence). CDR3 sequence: CSAGTGPGETQYF. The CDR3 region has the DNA TGCAGTGCGGGTACAGGACCCGGAGAGACCCAGTACTTC.

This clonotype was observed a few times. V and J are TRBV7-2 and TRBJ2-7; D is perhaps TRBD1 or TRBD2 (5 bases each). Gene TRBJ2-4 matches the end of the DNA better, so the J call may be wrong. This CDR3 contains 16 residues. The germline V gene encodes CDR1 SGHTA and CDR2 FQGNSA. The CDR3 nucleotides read TGTGCCAGCAGCTTACAGGGACCGCCCCGGGGTGACATTCAGTACTTC. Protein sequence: CASSLQGPPRGDIQYF.

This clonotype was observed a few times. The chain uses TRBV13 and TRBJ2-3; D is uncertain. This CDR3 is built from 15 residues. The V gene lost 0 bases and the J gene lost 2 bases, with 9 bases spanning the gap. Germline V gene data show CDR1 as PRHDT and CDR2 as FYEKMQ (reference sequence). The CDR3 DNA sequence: TGTGCCAGCAGCTTAGGGACCTCTCACACAGATACGCAGTATTTT. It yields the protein CASSLGTSHTDTQYF.

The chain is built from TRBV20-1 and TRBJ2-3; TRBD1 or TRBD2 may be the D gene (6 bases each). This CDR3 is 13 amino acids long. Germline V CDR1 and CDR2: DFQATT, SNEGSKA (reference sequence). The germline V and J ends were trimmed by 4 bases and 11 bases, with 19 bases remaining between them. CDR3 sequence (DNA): TGCAGTGCTATTTCATCGGGGGCCGGTAGGCAGTATTTT. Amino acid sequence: CSAISSGAGRQYF.

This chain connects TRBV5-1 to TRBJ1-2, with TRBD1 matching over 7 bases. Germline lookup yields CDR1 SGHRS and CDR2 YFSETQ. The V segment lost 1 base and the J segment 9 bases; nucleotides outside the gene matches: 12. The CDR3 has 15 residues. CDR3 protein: CASSLKGGTEIRYTF. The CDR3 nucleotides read TGCGCCAGCAGCTTGAAAGGCGGGACAGAAATACGCTACACCTTC.